The present T cell receptor beta chain was sequenced within a study of blood T cell repertoires in COVID-19. The wider study: The samples span acute and convalescent COVID-19 from the United States, Italy and Spain. T cells, B-cell-depleted T cells, or PBMCs provided the cDNA or gDNA that served as material.

Germline V gene lookup returns CDR1 MNHEY and CDR2 SMNVEV (reference sequence). There are 15 residues in the CDR3. The J segment lost 9 bases and the V segment lost 3 bases, leaving 8 bases of the junction unmatched. Per the original data handling: Cell counts per sample came from amplifying reference gene primers. This table comes from immunoSEQ multiplex PCR, and its TCRdb copy is limited to in-frame clones, with some not included. V and J calls and clone size are as listed in that table; D and trimming were resolved from the DNA. This table has some 250,000 clones, around 82% appearing once. This receptor was taken from a middle-aged man with active or convalescent COVID-19. Source material: peripheral blood. The J gene is TRBJ1-5, the V gene TRBV27; 10 bases are a match to TRBD1. CDR3 sequence (DNA): TGTGCCAGCAGTTTCATTGGGACAGGGGAGTCGCCCCAGCATTTT. It translates to CASSFIGTGESPQHF.